The clone carrying this T cell receptor (beta chain) was counted only a few times. Its target is not known. Deletions cut 1 base from V and 8 bases from J, with 10 bases between. The CDR3 has 13 amino acids. Germline CDR1 and CDR2: SGHRS and YFSETQ. TCRdb reprocessed the 5' RACE reads with MiXCR, giving one entry per CDR3 protein. The data contain 600,000 to 800,000 distinct CDR3 sequences, 21% of them seen just once; the ten biggest clones take up over 4%. This sample was taken from a study of identical twins. Overall study results and limits: Analyses of zero insertions could be partly confounded by invariant MAIT and iNKT cells. Twins' surplus sharing was weaker for beta out-of-frame sequences. Fewer insertions characterized abundant cord blood beta clonotypes, whereas memory repertoires showed none.

Healthy Caucasian individuals made up all the donors. Separately, the same data were catalogued under a study of T cells expressing NK-cell markers.

The clonotype originates from a woman aged 18-29 years in good health. This sequence joins TRBV5-1 and TRBJ2-1; D tentatively fits TRBD1 or TRBD2 (5 bases each). The sequenced material came from PBMCs. This CDR3 is CASSLQRGYEQFF. The CDR3 coding sequence is TGCGCCAGCAGCTTGCAGAGGGGTTATGAGCAGTTCTTC.